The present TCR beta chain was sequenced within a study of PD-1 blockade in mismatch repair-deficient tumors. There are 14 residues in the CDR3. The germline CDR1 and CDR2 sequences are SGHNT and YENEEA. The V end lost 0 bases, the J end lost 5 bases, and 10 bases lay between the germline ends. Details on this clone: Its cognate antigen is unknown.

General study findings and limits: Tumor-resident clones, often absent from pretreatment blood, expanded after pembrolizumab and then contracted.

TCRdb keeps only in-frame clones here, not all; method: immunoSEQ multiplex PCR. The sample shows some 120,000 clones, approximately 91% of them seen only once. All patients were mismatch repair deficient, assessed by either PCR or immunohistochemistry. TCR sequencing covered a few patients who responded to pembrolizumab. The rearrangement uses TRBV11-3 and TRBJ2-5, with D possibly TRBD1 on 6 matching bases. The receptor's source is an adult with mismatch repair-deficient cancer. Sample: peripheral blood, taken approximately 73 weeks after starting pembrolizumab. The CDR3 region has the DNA TGTGCCAGCAGCTTAGATGGGGGCTCCGAGACCCAGTACTTC. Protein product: CASSLDGGSETQYF.